This T cell receptor (beta chain) was identified in a study of blood T cell repertoires in COVID-19. This clone has just one count. Clones were sequenced by immunoSEQ multiplex PCR, and TCRdb holds only the in-frame ones, with some missing. The table lists some 150,000 clones, 80% of them singletons. The CDR3 is 16 amino acids. Trimming took 1 base from V and 3 from J; bases not matched to a gene: 7. Germline V gives CDR1 MDHEN, CDR2 SYDVKM. The sequence was obtained from a man aged 55-75 years with active or convalescent COVID-19. The sequencing input was peripheral blood. The chain couples TRBV28 to TRBJ2-5, with TRBD1 matching 8 bases. CDR3 coding DNA: TGTGCCAGCAGTTTATTAATGGGACAGGAAAAAGAGACCCAGTACTTC. As protein: CASSLLMGQEKETQYF.